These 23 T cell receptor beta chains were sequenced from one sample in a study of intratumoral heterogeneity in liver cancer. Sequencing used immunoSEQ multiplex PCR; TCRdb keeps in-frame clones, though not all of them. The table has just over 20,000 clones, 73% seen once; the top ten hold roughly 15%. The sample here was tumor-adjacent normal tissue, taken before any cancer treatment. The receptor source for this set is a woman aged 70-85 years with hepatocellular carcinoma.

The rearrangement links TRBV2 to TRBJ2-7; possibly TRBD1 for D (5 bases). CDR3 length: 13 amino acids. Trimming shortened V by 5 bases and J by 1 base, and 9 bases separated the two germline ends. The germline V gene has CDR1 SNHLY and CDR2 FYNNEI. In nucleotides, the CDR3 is TGTGCCAGCAGTAAGGGGCCGTCCTACGAGCAGTACTTC. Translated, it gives CASSKGPSYEQYF.

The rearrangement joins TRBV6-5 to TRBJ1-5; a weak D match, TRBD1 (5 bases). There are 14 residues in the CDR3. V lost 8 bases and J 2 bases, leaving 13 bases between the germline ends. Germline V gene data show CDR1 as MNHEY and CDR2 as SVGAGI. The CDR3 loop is CASRGVGGNQPQHF. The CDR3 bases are TGTGCCAGCCGGGGGGTGGGCGGCAATCAGCCCCAGCATTTT.

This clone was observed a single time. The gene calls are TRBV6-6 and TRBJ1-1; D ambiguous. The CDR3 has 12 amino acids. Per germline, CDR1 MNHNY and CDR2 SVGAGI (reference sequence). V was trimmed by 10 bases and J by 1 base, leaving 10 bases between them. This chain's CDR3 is CAIGRTNTEAFF. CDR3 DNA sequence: TGTGCCATCGGACGGACGAACACTGAAGCTTTCTTT.

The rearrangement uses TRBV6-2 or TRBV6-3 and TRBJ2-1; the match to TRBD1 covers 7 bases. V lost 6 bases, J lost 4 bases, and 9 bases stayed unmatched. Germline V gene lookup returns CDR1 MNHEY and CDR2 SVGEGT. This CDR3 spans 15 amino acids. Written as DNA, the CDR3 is TGTGCCAGCAGCCTCCCGAGGGGGCTGTACAATGAGCAGTTCTTC. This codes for CASSLPRGLYNEQFF.

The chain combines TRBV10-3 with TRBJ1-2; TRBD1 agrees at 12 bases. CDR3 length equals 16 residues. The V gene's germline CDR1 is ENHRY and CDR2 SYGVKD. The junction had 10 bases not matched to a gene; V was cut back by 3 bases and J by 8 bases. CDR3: CAISDPTGTGGGGYTF. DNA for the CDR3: TGTGCCATCAGTGACCCAACCGGGACAGGGGGCGGGGGCTACACCTTC.

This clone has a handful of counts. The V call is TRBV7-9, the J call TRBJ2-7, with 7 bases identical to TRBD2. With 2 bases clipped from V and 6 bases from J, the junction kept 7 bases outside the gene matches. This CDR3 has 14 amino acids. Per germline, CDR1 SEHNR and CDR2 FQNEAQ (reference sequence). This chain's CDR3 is CASSLTAGYSEQYF. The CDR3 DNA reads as TGTGCCAGCAGCTTAACAGCGGGATACTCCGAGCAGTACTTC.

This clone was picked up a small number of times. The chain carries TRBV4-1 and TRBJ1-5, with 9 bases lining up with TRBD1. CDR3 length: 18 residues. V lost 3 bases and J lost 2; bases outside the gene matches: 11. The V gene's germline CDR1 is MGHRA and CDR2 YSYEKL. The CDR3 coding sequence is TGCGCCAGCAGCCACCCAACACAGGGGGCGTTTGGCAATCAGCCCCAGCATTTT. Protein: CASSHPTQGAFGNQPQHF.

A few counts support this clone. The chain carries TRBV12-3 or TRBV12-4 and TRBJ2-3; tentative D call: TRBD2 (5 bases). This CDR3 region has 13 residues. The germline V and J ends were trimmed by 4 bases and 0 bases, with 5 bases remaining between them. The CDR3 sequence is CASSSGSTDTQYF. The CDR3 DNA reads TGTGCCAGCAGTTCGGGGAGCACAGATACGCAGTATTTT.

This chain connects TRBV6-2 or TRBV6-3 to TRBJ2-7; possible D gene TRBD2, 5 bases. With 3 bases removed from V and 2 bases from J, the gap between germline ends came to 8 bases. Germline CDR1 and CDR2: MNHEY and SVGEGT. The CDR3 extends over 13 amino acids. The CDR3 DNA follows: TGTGCCAGCAGTTATGGACTGACCTACGAGCAGTACTTC. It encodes CASSYGLTYEQYF.

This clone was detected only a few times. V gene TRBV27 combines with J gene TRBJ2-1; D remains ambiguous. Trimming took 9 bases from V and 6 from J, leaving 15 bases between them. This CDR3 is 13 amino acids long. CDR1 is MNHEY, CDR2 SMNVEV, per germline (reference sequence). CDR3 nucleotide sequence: TGTGCCAGTAGATTACGGTGGGTCAATGAGCAGTTCTTC. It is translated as CASRLRWVNEQFF.

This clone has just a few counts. CDR3 in amino acids: CASSLLKGSSNQPQHF. The CDR3 coding sequence is TGTGCCAGCAGTTTATTGAAGGGGTCGAGCAATCAGCCCCAGCATTTT. The chain links TRBV28 to TRBJ1-5; a weak D match, TRBD1 (5 bases). Germline V gene sequence: CDR1 MDHEN, CDR2 SYDVKM. The CDR3 has 16 amino acids. V shed 1 base and J shed 1 base, with 11 bases lying between them.

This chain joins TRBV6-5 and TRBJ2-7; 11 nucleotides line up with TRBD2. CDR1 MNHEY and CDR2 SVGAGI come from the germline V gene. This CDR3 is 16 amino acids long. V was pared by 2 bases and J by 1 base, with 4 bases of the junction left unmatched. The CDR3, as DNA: TGTGCCAGCAGTTACCTTCCTAGCGGGAGGTCCTACGAGCAGTACTTC. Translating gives CASSYLPSGRSYEQYF.

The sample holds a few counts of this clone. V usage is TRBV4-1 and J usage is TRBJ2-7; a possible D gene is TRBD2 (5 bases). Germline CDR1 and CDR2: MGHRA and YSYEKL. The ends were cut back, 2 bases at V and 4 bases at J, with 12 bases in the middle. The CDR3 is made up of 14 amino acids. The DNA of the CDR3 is TGCGCCAGCAGCCAACTAACTAGTCGGTACGAGCAGTACTTC. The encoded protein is CASSQLTSRYEQYF.

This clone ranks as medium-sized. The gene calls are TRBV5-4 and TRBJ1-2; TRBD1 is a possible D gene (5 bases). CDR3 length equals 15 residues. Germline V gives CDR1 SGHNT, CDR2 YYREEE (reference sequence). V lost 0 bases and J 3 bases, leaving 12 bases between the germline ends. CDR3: CASSLEWMGDYGYTF. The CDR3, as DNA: TGTGCCAGCAGCTTGGAATGGATGGGGGACTATGGCTACACCTTC.

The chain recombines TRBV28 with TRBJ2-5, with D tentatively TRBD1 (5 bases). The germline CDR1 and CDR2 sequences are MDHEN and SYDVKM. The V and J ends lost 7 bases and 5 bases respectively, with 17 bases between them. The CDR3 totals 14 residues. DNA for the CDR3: TGTGCCAGCATAGCTCAGGGTCGGTGGGAGACCCAGTACTTC. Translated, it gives CASIAQGRWETQYF.

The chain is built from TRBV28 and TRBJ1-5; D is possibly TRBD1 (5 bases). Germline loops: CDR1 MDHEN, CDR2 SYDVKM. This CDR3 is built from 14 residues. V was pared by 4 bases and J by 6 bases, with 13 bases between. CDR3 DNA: TGTGCCAGCAGTTGGGGGGGGGTCGCTCAGCCCCAGCATTTT. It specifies CASSWGGVAQPQHF. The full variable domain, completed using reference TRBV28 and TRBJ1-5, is DVKVTQSSRYLVKRTGEKVFLECVQDMDHENMFWYRQDPGLGLRLIYFSYDVKMKEKGDIPEGYSVSREKKERFSLILESASTNQTSMYLCASSWGGVAQPQHFGDGTRLSIL.

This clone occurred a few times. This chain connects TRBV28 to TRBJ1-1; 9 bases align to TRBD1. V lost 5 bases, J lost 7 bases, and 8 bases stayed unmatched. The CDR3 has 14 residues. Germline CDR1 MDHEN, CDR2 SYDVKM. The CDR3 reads CASSLTGGAIEAFF. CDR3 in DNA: TGTGCCAGCAGTCTGACAGGGGGGGCCATTGAAGCTTTCTTT. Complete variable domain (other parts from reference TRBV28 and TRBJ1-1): DVKVTQSSRYLVKRTGEKVFLECVQDMDHENMFWYRQDPGLGLRLIYFSYDVKMKEKGDIPEGYSVSREKKERFSLILESASTNQTSMYLCASSLTGGAIEAFFGQGTRLTVV.

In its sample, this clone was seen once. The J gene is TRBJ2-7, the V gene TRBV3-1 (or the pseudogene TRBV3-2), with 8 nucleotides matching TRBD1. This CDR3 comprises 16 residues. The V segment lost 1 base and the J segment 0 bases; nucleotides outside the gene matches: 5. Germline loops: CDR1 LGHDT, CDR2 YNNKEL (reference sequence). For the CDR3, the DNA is TGTGCCAGCAGCCAAGGTCAGGGGGCTCCCTCCTACGAGCAGTACTTC. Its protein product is CASSQGQGAPSYEQYF.

The CDR3 reads CASSPFGGDNQPQHF. CDR3 bases: TGTGCCAGCAGCCCCTTCGGGGGAGACAATCAGCCCCAGCATTTT. The chain couples TRBV9 to TRBJ1-5; tentatively, D is TRBD1 (5 bases). Germline CDR1 reads SGDLS; CDR2 reads YYNGEE. The length of the CDR3 is 15 residues. Trimming shortened V by 4 bases and J by 3 bases, and 14 bases separated the two germline ends.

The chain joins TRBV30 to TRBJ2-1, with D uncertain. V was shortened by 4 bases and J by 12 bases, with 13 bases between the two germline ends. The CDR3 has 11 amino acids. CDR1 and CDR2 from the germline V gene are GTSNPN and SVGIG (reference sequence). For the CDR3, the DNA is TGTGCCTGGACCCGGAGATCGGTGCAGTTCTTC. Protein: CAWTRRSVQFF.

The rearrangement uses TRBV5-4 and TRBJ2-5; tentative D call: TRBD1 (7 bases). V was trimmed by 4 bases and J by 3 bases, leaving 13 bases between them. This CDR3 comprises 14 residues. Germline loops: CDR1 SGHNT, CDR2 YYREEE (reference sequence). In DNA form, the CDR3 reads TGTGCCAGCAGCCCAGGGGGGAACGAAGAGACCCAGTACTTC. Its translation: CASSPGGNEETQYF.

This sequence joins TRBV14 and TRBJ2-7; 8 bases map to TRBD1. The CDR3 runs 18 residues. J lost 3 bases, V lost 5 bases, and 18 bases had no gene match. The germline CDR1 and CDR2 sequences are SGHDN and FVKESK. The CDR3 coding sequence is TGTGCCAGCAGCTACAGACTTAAGGGACAGGTTTTTGTCTACGAGCAGTACTTC. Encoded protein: CASSYRLKGQVFVYEQYF.

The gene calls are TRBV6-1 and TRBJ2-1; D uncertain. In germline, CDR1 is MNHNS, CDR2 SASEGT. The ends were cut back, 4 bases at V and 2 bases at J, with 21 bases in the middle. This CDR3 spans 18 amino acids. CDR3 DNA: TGTGCCAGCAGTGGGGTAGATTCTAGGCCCCAACCCTACAATGAGCAGTTCTTC. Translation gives CASSGVDSRPQPYNEQFF.